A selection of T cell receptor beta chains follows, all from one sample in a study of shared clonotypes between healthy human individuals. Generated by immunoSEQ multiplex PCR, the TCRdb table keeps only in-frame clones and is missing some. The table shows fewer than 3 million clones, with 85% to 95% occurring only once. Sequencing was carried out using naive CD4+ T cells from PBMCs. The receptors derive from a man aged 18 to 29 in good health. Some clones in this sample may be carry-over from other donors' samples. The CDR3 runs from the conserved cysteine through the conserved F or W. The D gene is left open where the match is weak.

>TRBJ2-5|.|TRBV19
TGTGCCAGTAGTAGCAGAGAGACCCAGTACTTC
CASSSRETQYF
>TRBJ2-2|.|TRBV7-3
TGTGCCAGCAGCTTCGCTGACCCCCCCACCGGGGAGCTGTTTTTT
CASSFADPPTGELFF
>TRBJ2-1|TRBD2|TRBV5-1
TGCGCCAGCAGCTTGGTTAGCGGGAGTGGAGATGAGCAGTTCTTC
CASSLVSGSGDEQFF
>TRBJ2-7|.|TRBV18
TGTGCCAGCTCACTCCCCGGGCGCGGGAACTACGAGCAGTACTTC
CASSLPGRGNYEQYF
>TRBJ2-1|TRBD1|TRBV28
TGTGCCAGCAGTACAGGGGCAGGTGAGCAGTTCTTC
CASSTGAGEQFF
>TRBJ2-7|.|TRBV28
TGTGCCAGCAGTTCCACCCCCCTGGGGGAGCAGTACTTC
CASSSTPLGEQYF
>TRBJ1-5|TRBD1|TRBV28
TGTGCCAGCAGTCCCGGGACAGGGAAGGGGGAGCCCCAGCATTTT
CASSPGTGKGEPQHF
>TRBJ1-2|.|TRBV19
TGTGCCAGTAGTATGGTGGCAGGCCGCCCTAACTATGGCTACACCTTC
CASSMVAGRPNYGYTF
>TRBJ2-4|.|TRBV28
TGTGCCAGCAGCCCAGGGACCCTCGGGGAAAACATTCAGTACTTC
CASSPGTLGENIQYF
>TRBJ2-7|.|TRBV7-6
TGTGCCAGCAGCTTAATCCTTTCGGGCACAGGGATGGTGCAGTACTTC
CASSLILSGTGMVQYF
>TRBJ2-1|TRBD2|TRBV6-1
TGTGCCAGCAGATGGACTAGCGGGAGTCCCAATGAGCAGTTCTTC
CASRWTSGSPNEQFF
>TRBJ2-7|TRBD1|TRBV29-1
TGCAGCGTTGAAGACCCACCGGGACAGGGGAACGAGCAGTACTTC
CSVEDPPGQGNEQYF
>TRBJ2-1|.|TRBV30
TGTGCCTGGGGACGGGACTACAATGAGCAGTTCTTC
CAWGRDYNEQFF
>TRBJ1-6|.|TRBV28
TGTGCCAGCAGATCAGGGAATTCACCCCTCCACTTT
CASRSGNSPLHF
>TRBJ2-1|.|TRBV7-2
TGTGCCAGCAGCTTAGTTGTTCTTGAGCAGTTCTTC
CASSLVVLEQFF
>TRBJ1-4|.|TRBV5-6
TGTGCCAGCAGCTTAACAGCCATGGGTGAAAAACTGTTTTTT
CASSLTAMGEKLFF